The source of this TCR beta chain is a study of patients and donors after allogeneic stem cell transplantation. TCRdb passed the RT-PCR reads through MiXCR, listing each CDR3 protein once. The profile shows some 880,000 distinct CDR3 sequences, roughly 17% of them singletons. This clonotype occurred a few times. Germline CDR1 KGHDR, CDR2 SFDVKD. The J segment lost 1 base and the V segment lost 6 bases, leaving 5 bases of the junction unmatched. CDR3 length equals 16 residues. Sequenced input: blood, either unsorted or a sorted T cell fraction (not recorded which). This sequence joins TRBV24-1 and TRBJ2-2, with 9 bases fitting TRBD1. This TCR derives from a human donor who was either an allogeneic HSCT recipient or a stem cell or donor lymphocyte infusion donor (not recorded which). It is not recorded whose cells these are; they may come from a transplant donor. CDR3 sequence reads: CATSTPGQGNTGELFF. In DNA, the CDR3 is TGTGCCACCAGTACTCCGGGACAGGGGAACACCGGGGAGCTGTTTTTT.